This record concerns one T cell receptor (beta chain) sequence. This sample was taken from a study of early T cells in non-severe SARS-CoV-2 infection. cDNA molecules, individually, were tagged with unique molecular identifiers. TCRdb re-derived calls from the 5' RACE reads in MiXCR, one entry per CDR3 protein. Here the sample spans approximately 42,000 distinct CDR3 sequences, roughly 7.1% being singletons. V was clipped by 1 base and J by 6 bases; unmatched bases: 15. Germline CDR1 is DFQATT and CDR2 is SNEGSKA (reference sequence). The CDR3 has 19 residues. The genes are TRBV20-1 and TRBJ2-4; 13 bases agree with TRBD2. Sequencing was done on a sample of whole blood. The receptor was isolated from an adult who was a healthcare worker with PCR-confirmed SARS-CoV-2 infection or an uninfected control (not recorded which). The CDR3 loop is CSARGTSGGNNLLPNIQYF. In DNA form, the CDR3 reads TGCAGTGCTAGAGGGACTAGCGGGGGCAACAACTTGCTGCCAAACATTCAGTACTTC.